This T cell receptor (beta chain) was identified in a study of stem cell transplantation in POMP-related autoinflammatory disease. Germline-derived CDR1 and CDR2 are DFQATT and SNEGSKA (reference sequence). This CDR3 is built from 13 residues. The V and J ends lost 3 bases and 4 bases respectively, with 10 bases between them. This table comes from immunoSEQ multiplex PCR, and its TCRdb copy is limited to in-frame clones, with some not included. Of approximately 65,000 clones listed, about nine tenths are singletons. The V gene is TRBV20-1, the J gene TRBJ1-5, with D possibly being TRBD1 (6 bases). The specimen was CD4+ T cells from PBMCs, collected after stem cell transplantation. This TCR derives from a human patient with POMP-related autoinflammation and immune dysregulation (PRAID). A subset of T cells may come from the graft donor. The DNA for the CDR3 is TGCAGTGCTAGTTACAGGGAAAATCAGCCCCAGCATTTT. This codes for CSASYRENQPQHF.